Sequencing of this T cell receptor beta chain was carried out in a study of cytomegalovirus exposure and HLA in healthy donors. Findings and limits, study-wide: In a later analysis, CMV-associated beta chains were mostly HLA-associated, it appeared. Presence/absence analyses supposed approximately even sequencing depth among donors. The study recorded 150 to 200 TCR beta chains that were cytomegalovirus-associated.

Germline CDR1 is MNHNY and CDR2 is SVGAGI (reference sequence). The V gene end was trimmed by 6 bases and the J gene end by 5 bases; junction bases not matched to a gene: 2. The CDR3 totals 13 residues. Concerning this clone itself: The target antigen is unknown.

It was with 60 Vbeta and 13 Jbeta primers that the PCR ran. Sequenced by immunoSEQ multiplex PCR; TCRdb stores in-frame clones only, minus some. The table lists some 130,000 clones, 65% to 80% of them singletons. The TCR comes from a man in his thirties or forties in good health and CMV-seronegative. What was sequenced was PBMCs. The V call is TRBV6-6, the J call TRBJ2-2; TRBD1 aligns across 8 bases. CDR3 amino acids: CASSDRGTGELFF. CDR3 sequence (DNA): TGTGCCAGCAGCGACAGGGGAACCGGGGAGCTGTTTTTT.